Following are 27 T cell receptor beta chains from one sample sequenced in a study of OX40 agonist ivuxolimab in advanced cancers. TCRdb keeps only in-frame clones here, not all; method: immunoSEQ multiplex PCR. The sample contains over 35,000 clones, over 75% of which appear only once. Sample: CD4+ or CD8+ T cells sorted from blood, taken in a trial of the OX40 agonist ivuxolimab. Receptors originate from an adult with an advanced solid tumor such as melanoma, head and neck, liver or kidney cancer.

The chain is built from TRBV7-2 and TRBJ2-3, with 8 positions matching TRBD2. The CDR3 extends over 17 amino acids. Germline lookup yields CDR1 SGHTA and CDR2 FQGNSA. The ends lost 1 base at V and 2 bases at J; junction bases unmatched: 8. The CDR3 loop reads CASSLVGGGPTTDTQYF. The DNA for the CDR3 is TGTGCCAGCAGCTTAGTCGGCGGGGGGCCGACCACAGATACGCAGTATTTT.

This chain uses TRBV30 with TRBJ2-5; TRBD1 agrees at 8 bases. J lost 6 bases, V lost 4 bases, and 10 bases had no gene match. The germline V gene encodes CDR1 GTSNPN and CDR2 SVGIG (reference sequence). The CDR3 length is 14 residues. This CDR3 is CAWTPANRGKTQYF. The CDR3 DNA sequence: TGTGCCTGGACGCCCGCCAACAGGGGGAAGACCCAGTACTTC.

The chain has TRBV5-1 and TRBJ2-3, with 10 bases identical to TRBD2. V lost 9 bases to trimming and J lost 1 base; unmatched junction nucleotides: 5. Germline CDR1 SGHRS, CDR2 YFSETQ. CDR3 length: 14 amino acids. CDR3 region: CATSGSIGTDTQYF. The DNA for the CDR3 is TGCGCCACTAGCGGGAGCATAGGCACAGATACGCAGTATTTT. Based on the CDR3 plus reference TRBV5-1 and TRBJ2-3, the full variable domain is KAGVTQTPRYLIKTRGQQVTLSCSPISGHRSVSWYQQTPGQGLQFLFEYFSETQRNKGNFPGRFSGRQFSNSRSEMNVSTLELGDSALYLCATSGSIGTDTQYFGPGTRLTVL.

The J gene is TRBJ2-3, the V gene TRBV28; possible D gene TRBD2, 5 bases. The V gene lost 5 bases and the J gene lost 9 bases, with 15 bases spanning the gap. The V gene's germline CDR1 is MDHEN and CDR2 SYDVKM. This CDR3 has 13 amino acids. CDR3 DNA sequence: TGTGCCAGCAGTCCAGGACGGCGAGGGACGCAGTATTTT. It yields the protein CASSPGRRGTQYF. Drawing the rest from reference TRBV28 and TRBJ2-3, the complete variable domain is DVKVTQSSRYLVKRTGEKVFLECVQDMDHENMFWYRQDPGLGLRLIYFSYDVKMKEKGDIPEGYSVSREKKERFSLILESASTNQTSMYLCASSPGRRGTQYFGPGTRLTVL.

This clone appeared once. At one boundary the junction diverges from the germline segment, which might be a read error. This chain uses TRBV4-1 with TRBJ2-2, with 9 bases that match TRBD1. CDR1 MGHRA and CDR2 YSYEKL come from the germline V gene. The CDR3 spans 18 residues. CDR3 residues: CASALGVIGTGNTGEPFF. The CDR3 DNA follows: TGCGCCAGCGCCCTAGGCGTAATAGGGACAGGGAACACCGGGGAGCCGTTTTTT.

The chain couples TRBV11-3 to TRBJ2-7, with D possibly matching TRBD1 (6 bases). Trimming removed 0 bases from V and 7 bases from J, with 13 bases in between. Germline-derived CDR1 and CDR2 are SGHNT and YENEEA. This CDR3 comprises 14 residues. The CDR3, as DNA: TGTGCCAGCAGCTTAGATGGGACATCGACGGAGCAGTACTTC. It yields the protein CASSLDGTSTEQYF.

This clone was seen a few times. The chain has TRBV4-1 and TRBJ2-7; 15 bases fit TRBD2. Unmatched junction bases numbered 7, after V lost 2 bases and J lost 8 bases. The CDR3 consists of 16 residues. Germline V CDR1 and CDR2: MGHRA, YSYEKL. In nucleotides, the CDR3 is TGCGCCAGCAGCCAAAGCCCGGGACTAGCGGGAGGTAAGCAGTACTTC. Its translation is CASSQSPGLAGGKQYF.

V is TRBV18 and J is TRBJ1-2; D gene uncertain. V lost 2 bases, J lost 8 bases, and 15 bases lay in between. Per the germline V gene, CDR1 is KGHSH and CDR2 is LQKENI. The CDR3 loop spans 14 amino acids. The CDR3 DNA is TGTGCCAGCTCACCAAGTTTGCAGACGGGGGGCTACACCTTC. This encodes CASSPSLQTGGYTF.

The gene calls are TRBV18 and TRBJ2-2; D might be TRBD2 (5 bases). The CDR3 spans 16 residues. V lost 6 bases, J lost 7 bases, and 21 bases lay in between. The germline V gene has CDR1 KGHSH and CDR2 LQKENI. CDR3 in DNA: TGTGCCAGCTCCTTCATCGGTCGGGGTCTCGGCGGGGAGCTGTTTTTT. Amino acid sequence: CASSFIGRGLGGELFF.

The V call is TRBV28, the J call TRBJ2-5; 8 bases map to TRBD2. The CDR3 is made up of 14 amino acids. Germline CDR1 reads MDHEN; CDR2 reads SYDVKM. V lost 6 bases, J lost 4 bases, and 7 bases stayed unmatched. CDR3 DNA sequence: TGTGCCAGCAGCCGGCGGGAGGTGTTAGAGACCCAGTACTTC. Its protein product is CASSRREVLETQYF.

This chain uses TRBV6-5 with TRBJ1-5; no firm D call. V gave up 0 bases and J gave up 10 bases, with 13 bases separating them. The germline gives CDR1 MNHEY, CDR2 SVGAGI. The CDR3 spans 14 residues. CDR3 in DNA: TGTGCCAGCAGTTACTCGGCAGGCGAAGTCCCCCAGCATTTT. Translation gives CASSYSAGEVPQHF.

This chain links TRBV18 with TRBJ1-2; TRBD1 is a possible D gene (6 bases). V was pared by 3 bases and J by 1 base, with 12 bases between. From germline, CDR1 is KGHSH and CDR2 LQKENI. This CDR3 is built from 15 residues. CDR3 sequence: CASSPSTGLNYGYTF. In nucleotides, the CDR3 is TGTGCCAGCTCACCGTCGACAGGTCTTAACTATGGCTACACCTTC. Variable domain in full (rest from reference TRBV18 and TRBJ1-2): NAGVMQNPRHLVRRRGQEARLRCSPMKGHSHVYWYRQLPEEGLKFMVYLQKENIIDESGMPKERFSAEFPKEGPSILRIQQVVRGDSAAYFCASSPSTGLNYGYTFGSGTRLTVV.

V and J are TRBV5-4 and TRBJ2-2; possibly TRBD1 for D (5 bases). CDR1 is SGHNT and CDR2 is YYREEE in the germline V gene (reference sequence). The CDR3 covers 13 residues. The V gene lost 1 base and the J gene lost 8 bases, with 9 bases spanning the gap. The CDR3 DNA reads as TGTGCCAGCAGCTTGTCAGGGCTTGGGGAGCTGTTTTTT. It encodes CASSLSGLGELFF.

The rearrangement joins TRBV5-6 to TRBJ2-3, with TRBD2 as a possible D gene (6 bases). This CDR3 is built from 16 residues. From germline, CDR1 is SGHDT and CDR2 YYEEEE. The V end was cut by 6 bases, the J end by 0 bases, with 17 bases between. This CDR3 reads CASNRDLSSSTDTQYF. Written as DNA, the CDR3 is TGTGCCAGCAACCGGGACTTGTCCTCTAGCACAGATACGCAGTATTTT.

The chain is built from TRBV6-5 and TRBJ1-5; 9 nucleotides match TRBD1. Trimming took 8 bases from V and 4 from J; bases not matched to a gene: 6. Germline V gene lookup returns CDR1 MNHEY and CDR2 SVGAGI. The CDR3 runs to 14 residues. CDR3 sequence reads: CASRDRAANQPQHF. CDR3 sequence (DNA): TGTGCCAGCCGGGACAGGGCAGCGAATCAGCCCCAGCATTTT.

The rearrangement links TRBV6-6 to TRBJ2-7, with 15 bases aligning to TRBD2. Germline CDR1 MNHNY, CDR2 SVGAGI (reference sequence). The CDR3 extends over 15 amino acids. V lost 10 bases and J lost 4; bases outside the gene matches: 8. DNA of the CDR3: TGTGCCACAGGAGCCGGGACTAGCGGGGGGTACGAGCAGTACTTC. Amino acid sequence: CATGAGTSGGYEQYF.

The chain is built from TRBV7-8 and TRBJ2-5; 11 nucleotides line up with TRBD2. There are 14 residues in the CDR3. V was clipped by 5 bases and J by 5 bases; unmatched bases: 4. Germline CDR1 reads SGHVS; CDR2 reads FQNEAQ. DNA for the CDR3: TGTGCCAGCAGCCTCCGGACTAGCGGGGAGACCCAGTACTTC. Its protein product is CASSLRTSGETQYF.

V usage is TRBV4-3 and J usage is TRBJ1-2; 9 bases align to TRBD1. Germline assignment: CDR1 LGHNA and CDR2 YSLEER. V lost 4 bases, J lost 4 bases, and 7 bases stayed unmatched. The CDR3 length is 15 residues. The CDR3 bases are TGCGCCAGCAGCCTGCTACAGGGGGCTGGCTATGGCTACACCTTC. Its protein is CASSLLQGAGYGYTF.

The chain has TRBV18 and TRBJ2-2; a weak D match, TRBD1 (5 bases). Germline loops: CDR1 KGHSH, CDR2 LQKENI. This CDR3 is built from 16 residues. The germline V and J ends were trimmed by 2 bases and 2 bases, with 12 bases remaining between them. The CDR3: CASSPWSGPNTGELFF. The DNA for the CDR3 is TGTGCCAGCTCACCATGGTCAGGGCCTAACACCGGGGAGCTGTTTTTT.

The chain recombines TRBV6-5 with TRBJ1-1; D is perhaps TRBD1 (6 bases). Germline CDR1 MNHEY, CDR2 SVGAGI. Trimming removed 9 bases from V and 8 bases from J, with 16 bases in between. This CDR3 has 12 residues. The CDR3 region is CASTGSTREAFF. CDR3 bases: TGTGCCAGTACAGGGAGCACTCGCGAAGCTTTCTTT.

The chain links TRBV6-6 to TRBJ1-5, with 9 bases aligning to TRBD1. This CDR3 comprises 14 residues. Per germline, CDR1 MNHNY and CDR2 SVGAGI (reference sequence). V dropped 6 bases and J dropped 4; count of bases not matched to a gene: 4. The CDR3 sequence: CASSPDRGNQPQHF. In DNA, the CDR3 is TGTGCCAGCAGCCCGGACAGGGGAAATCAGCCCCAGCATTTT.

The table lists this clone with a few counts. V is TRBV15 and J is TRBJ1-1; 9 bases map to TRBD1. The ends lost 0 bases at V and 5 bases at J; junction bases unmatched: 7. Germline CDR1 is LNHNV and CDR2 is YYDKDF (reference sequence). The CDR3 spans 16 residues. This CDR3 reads CATSRDVDRGGTEAFF. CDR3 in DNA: TGTGCCACCAGCAGAGATGTGGACAGGGGAGGAACTGAAGCTTTCTTT. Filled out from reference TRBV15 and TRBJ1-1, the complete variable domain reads DAMVIQNPRYQVTQFGKPVTLSCSQTLNHNVMYWYQQKSSQAPKLLFHYYDKDFNNEADTPDNFQSRRPNTSFCFLDIRSPGLGDTAMYLCATSRDVDRGGTEAFFGQGTRLTVV.

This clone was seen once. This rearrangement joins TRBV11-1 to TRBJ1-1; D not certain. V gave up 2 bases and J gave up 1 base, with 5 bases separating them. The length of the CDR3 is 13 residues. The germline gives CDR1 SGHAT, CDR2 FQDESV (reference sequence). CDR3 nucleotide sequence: TGTGCCAGCAGCTTACTAGGGAACACTGAAGCTTTCTTT. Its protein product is CASSLLGNTEAFF.

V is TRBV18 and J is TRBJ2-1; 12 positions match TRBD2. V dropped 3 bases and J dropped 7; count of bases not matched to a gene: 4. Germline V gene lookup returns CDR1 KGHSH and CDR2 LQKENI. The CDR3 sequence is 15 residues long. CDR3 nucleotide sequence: TGTGCCAGCTCACCGACTAGCGGGAGTAAAAATGAGCAGTTCTTC. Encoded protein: CASSPTSGSKNEQFF.

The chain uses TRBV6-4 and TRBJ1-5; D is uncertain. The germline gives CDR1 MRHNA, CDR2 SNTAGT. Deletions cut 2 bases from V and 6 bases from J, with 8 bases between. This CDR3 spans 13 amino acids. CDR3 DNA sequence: TGTGCCAGCAGTGACCCCGAGAGTCAGCCCCAGCATTTT. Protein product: CASSDPESQPQHF.

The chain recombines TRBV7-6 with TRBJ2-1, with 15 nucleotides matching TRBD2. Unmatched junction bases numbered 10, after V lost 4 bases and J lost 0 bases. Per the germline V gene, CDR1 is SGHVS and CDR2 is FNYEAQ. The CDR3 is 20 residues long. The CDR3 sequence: CASSSPPGLAGGSSYNEQFF. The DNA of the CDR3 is TGTGCCAGCAGCTCGCCCCCGGGACTAGCGGGGGGAAGCTCCTACAATGAGCAGTTCTTC.

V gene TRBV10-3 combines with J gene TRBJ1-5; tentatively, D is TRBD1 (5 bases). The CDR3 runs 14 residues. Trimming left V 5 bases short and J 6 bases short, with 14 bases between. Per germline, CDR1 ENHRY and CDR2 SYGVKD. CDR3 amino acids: CAISLSEGSQPQHF. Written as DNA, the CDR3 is TGTGCCATCAGTTTATCTGAGGGGAGTCAGCCCCAGCATTTT.